This T cell receptor (beta chain) was recovered during a study of OX40 agonist ivuxolimab in advanced cancers. Across the whole study: Patients were dosed intravenously with ivuxolimab at 0.01 to 10 mg/kg every 2 weeks. Of the participants, 35% to 50% had some prior anti-PD-1, anti-PD-L1 or anti-CTLA-4 therapy, which was allowed.

Profiling relied on immunoSEQ multiplex PCR, and the TCRdb table lists in-frame clones only, not all of them. The table has about 50,000 clones, roughly 90% seen once. Study results and limitations: Circulating CD4+ and CD8+ T cells showed clonal expansion by week 6 at 0.1 to 3.0 mg/kg. Near-lowest levels of clonal expansion characterized partial responders at 0.1-3.0 mg/kg.

This clone appeared a single time. What it recognizes is unknown. There are 13 residues in the CDR3. Germline V CDR1 and CDR2: LGHNA, YSLEER. The ends were cut back, 1 base at V and 2 bases at J, with 6 bases in the middle. Sample: CD4+ or CD8+ T cells sorted from blood, taken in a trial of the OX40 agonist ivuxolimab. The clonotype originates from an adult with an advanced solid tumor such as melanoma, head and neck, liver or kidney cancer. The rearrangement joins TRBV4-3 to TRBJ2-7; D is tentatively TRBD1 or TRBD2 (5 bases each). The DNA of the CDR3 is TGCGCCAGCAGCCAAGGGGGGACCTACGAGCAGTACTTC. This encodes CASSQGGTYEQYF.